This TCR beta chain was found in a study of blood T cell repertoires in COVID-19. Deletions cut 0 bases from V and 4 bases from J, with 6 bases between. CDR3 size: 12 residues. Germline CDR1 is GTSNPN and CDR2 is SVGIG (reference sequence). Repertoires were generated with immunoSEQ multiplex PCR, while TCRdb's copy carries only in-frame clones and drops some. The sample carries about 130,000 clones, roughly 90% recorded once. Material: peripheral blood. This clonotype was sampled from a man aged 65-85 years with active COVID-19. The J gene is TRBJ1-2, the V gene TRBV30, with a possible D match to TRBD1 (5 bases). The CDR3 coding sequence is TGTGCCTGGAGTGTTAGGGGCTATGGCTACACCTTC. Residues: CAWSVRGYGYTF.